The 7 T cell receptor beta chains below were found in one sample sequenced in a study of cytomegalovirus exposure and HLA in healthy donors. PCR was performed using 60 Vbeta and 13 Jbeta primers. The method was immunoSEQ multiplex PCR; TCRdb's version includes in-frame clones alone and lacks a portion of them. The sample includes some 180,000 clones, 70% to 80% seen only once; the top ten take nearly 3%. Source material: PBMCs. The receptors stem from a young woman in good health and CMV-seronegative.

The chain is built from TRBV5-1 and TRBJ1-1; the match to TRBD1 covers 8 bases. The CDR3 length is 13 residues. The J segment lost 6 bases and the V segment lost 4 bases, leaving 5 bases of the junction unmatched. Germline lookup yields CDR1 SGHRS and CDR2 YFSETQ. In DNA form, the CDR3 reads TGCGCCAGCAGCCGAGGACAGGGTTCTGAAGCTTTCTTT. Amino acid sequence: CASSRGQGSEAFF.

The chain has TRBV5-1 and TRBJ2-2; 11 bases map to TRBD2. V trimming: 2 bases; J trimming: 6 bases; junction bases outside the gene matches: 12. This CDR3 spans 18 amino acids. The germline CDR1 and CDR2 sequences are SGHRS and YFSETQ. CDR3 nucleotide sequence: TGCGCCAGCAGCTTAAAACTAGCGGGGGACCTACGTCCCGGGGAGCTGTTTTTT. It specifies CASSLKLAGDLRPGELFF.

This clone was seen a single time. The chain has TRBV5-1 and TRBJ2-3; 14 bases map to TRBD2. Germline values: CDR1 SGHRS, CDR2 YFSETQ. The V segment lost 2 bases and the J segment 3 bases; nucleotides outside the gene matches: 8. The CDR3 is made up of 18 amino acids. The CDR3 reads CASSFPRLAGGGTDTQYF. Written as DNA, the CDR3 is TGCGCCAGCAGCTTCCCAAGACTAGCGGGGGGGGGTACAGATACGCAGTATTTT.

The chain couples TRBV28 to TRBJ1-3; D is undetermined. The CDR3 has 13 residues. The germline V gene encodes CDR1 MDHEN and CDR2 SYDVKM. Trimming took off 5 bases at V and 3 bases at J, with 8 bases between the two ends. Here the CDR3 DNA reads TGTGCCAGCAGTCCCTCCCTTGGAAACACCATATATTTT. Protein sequence: CASSPSLGNTIYF.

The rearrangement uses TRBV4-1 and TRBJ1-3, with no clear D. CDR1 is MGHRA, CDR2 YSYEKL, per germline. This CDR3 has 15 residues. V dropped 4 bases and J dropped 0 bases, with 10 bases sitting between them. This chain's CDR3 is CASSPRLISGNTIYF. The CDR3 nucleotides read TGCGCCAGCAGCCCGAGGTTGATCTCTGGAAACACCATATATTTT.

This clone has just a few counts. The CDR3 bases are TGTGCCTGGAGTGTAGGGTCTAGCGGGTACAATGAGCAGTTCTTC. Protein: CAWSVGSSGYNEQFF. The chain carries TRBV30 and TRBJ2-1; TRBD2 aligns across 8 bases. V was pared by 0 bases and J by 4 bases, with 5 bases of the junction left unmatched. CDR1 is GTSNPN and CDR2 is SVGIG in the germline V gene (reference sequence). The CDR3 runs to 15 residues.

The chain uses TRBV10-3 and TRBJ2-7; 7 positions match TRBD1. J was trimmed by 1 base and V by 5 bases; bases with no gene match: 11. The CDR3 is 16 residues long. Germline CDR1 and CDR2: ENHRY and SYGVKD. The CDR3 DNA reads as TGTGCCATCAGTTTCGGTTCCGGGACAGCTTCCTACGAGCAGTACTTC. Protein product: CAISFGSGTASYEQYF.